The clone carrying this TCR beta chain appeared many times. TCRdb recomputed calls from the RT-PCR reads with MiXCR, one row per CDR3 protein. In the table there are tens of thousands of distinct CDR3 sequences, approximately 5% of which are singletons. The data are from a study of patients and donors after allogeneic stem cell transplantation. V was pared by 7 bases and J by 3 bases, with 16 bases between. The CDR3 covers 14 residues. The sample comprised blood, either unsorted or a sorted T cell fraction (not recorded which). The V gene is TRBV12-3 or TRBV12-4, the J gene TRBJ2-7; D remains ambiguous. This receptor was taken from a human donor who was either an allogeneic HSCT recipient or a stem cell or donor lymphocyte infusion donor (not recorded which). It is not recorded whose cells these are; they may come from a transplant donor. The CDR3 DNA is TGTGCCAGCACCCTCGGGCACGCTGGCTACGAGCAGTACTTC. Amino acid sequence: CASTLGHAGYEQYF.